The clone carrying this T cell receptor beta chain came up many times. This CDR3 is built from 17 residues. The ends were cut back, 5 bases at V and 4 bases at J, with 21 bases in the middle. The germline CDR1 and CDR2 sequences are MDHEN and SYDVKM. A Clinical Activity Score of at least 3, a NOSPECS grade of at least 4 and a duration under 3 months were recorded in the ophthalmopathy patients. Orbital computed tomography and thyroid ultrasound, together with serum TRAb and thyroxine and clinical symptoms, were used for diagnoses. TCR beta CDR3 sequences were amplified from RNA transcripts. The primer set for the first-round RT-PCR of the TCR CDR3 was HTBI. MiXCR, applied by TCRdb to the multiplex PCR reads, yields one record per CDR3 protein. Of about 610,000 distinct CDR3 sequences in the sample, 15% to 20% were seen once. The source of the sample is a study of T cells in Graves' hyperthyroidism and ophthalmopathy. Study information: Peripheral blood draws took place at initial diagnosis, ahead of any treatment.

The chain recombines TRBV28 with TRBJ2-1; D possibly uses TRBD1 or TRBD2 (5 bases each). Sequenced material: blood. The source of this sequence is a woman between 40 and 55 years old with Graves' ophthalmopathy. CDR3 protein: CASSPIRDQHIYNEQFF. The CDR3 region has the DNA TGTGCCAGCAGTCCCATCCGGGACCAGCATATATACAATGAGCAGTTCTTC.